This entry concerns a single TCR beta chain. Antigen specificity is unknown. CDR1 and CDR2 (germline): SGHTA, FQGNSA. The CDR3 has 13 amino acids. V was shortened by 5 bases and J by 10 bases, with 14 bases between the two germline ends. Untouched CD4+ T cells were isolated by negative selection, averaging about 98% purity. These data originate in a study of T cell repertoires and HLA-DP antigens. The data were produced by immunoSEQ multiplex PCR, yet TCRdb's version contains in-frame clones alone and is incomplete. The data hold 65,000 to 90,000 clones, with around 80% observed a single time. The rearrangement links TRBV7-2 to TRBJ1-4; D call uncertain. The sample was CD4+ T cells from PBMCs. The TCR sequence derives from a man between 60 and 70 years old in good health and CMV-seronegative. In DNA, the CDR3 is TGTGCCAGCAGCACGGGGTTCTCTCGAAAACTGTTTTTT. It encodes CASSTGFSRKLFF.